The following is a TCR beta chain sequence with its context. The data originate from a study of technical replicates of blood from several donors. The germline CDR1 and CDR2 sequences are SNHLY and FYNNEI. V shed 5 bases, J shed 4 bases, and the junction held 11 bases outside the gene matches. The CDR3 length is 17 residues. Profiled with immunoSEQ multiplex PCR; TCRdb holds only in-frame clones, not every one. The sample shows approximately 60,000 clones, around nine tenths of them seen only once. The clonotype comes from a human donor in good health. Some clones in this sample may be carry-over from other donors' samples. Sequenced material: PBMCs. The chain combines TRBV2 with TRBJ2-2, with TRBD1 matching 9 bases. The CDR3 spells CASSQIQGARVTGELFF. Here the CDR3 DNA reads TGTGCCAGCAGTCAGATACAGGGGGCGCGGGTCACCGGGGAGCTGTTTTTT. Full variable domain (remainder filled in from reference TRBV2 and TRBJ2-2): EPEVTQTPSHQVTQMGQEVILRCVPISNHLYFYWYRQILGQKVEFLVSFYNNEISEKSEIFDDQFSVERPDGSNFTLKIRSTKLEDSAMYFCASSQIQGARVTGELFFGEGSRLTVL.